Below are 25 T cell receptor beta chains sequenced from a single sample in a study of CD8+CD57+ T cells in acquired aplastic anemia. TCR beta VDJ combinations and CDR3 sequences were profiled from genomic DNA. A single record per CDR3 protein comes from TCRdb applying MiXCR to the reads. The table records 400,000 to 600,000 distinct CDR3 sequences, around 30% of them present only once. Patients who underwent sequencing had shown CD8+CD57+ cell expansion by flow cytometry. Sequencing was performed on sorted CD4+, CD8+, or CD8+CD57+ T cells (not recorded which) from PBMCs. The receptors stem from a human donor with aplastic anemia.

This clonotype was counted between two and nine times. The V call is TRBV20-1, the J call TRBJ2-7; 9 bases agree with TRBD1. V lost 1 base, J lost 6 bases, and 13 bases stayed unmatched. Germline V gene sequence: CDR1 DFQATT, CDR2 SNEGSKA (reference sequence). This CDR3 region has 16 residues. CDR3 sequence reads: CSARANRIDRGFEQYF. The DNA of the CDR3 is TGCAGTGCTAGAGCGAACCGTATCGACAGGGGGTTCGAGCAGTACTTC.

This clonotype was counted many times. The chain is built from TRBV10-2 and TRBJ2-5, with D perhaps TRBD1 (5 bases). CDR1 is WSHSY, CDR2 SAAADI, per germline. CDR3 length: 13 residues. Trimming removed 5 bases from V and 1 base from J, with 8 bases in between. The CDR3 nucleotides are TGCGCCAGCAGTTCAGGGCTCCAAGAGACCCAGTACTTC. It translates to CASSSGLQETQYF.

This rearrangement joins TRBV25-1 to TRBJ2-1; 8 bases fit TRBD1. V trimming: 6 bases; J trimming: 7 bases; junction bases outside the gene matches: 14. Germline CDR1 is MGHDK and CDR2 is SYGVNS. The CDR3 has 16 residues. In DNA, the CDR3 is TGTGCCAGCAGCTTCGGACAGGGCGCCGTAAAAAATGAGCAGTTCTTC. Its translation: CASSFGQGAVKNEQFF.

To note about this clonotype: It may be a read error: a sequence one base away is much more abundant. This chain connects TRBV10-3 to TRBJ2-6; possible D gene TRBD1, 6 bases. Per the germline V gene, CDR1 is ENHRY and CDR2 is SYGVKD. This CDR3 is 17 amino acids long. CDR3 residues: CAISEQDNRDGANALTF. The DNA for the CDR3 is TGTGCCATCAGTGAGCAAGATAACAGGGACGGGGCCAACGCCCTGACTTTC.

Remarks on this clonotype: It may be a read error: a sequence one base away is much more abundant. This rearrangement joins TRBV25-1 to TRBJ1-2; 8 nucleotides agree with TRBD1. Trimming cost V 11 bases and J 0 bases; bases outside gene matches: 23. This CDR3 comprises 19 residues. Germline V gene data show CDR1 as MGHDK and CDR2 as SYGVNS. CDR3 sequence reads: CAGSILWSGQAETNYGYTF. In nucleotides, the CDR3 is TGTGCCGGTAGTATATTGTGGTCGGGACAGGCCGAAACTAACTATGGCTACACCTTC.

The rearrangement uses TRBV19 and TRBJ1-5; 12 nucleotides line up with TRBD1. Germline V CDR1 and CDR2: LNHDA, SQIVND (reference sequence). After removal of 6 bases from V and 2 bases from J, the junction contained 14 bases not matched to a gene. This CDR3 is built from 19 residues. This CDR3 is CASRASGTGGGVGNQPQHF. The CDR3, as DNA: TGTGCCAGTAGGGCATCCGGGACAGGGGGCGGTGTTGGCAATCAGCCCCAGCATTTT.

J is TRBJ2-6 and V is TRBV7-8, with 7 bases fitting TRBD1. The CDR3 length is 16 residues. The V gene's germline CDR1 is SGHVS and CDR2 FQNEAQ. J was trimmed by 3 bases and V by 1 base; bases with no gene match: 3. The chain's CDR3 is CASSLEGASGANVLTF. CDR3 coding DNA: TGTGCCAGCAGCTTAGAGGGGGCGAGTGGGGCCAACGTCCTGACTTTC.

This clonotype was recorded at least ten times. The chain has TRBV7-3 and TRBJ1-2, with 8 bases aligning to TRBD1. Germline assignment: CDR1 SGHTA and CDR2 FQGTGA. CDR3 length: 13 residues. With 10 bases clipped from V and 5 bases from J, the junction kept 9 bases outside the gene matches. This chain's CDR3 is CAITGGIGYGYTF. The CDR3 nucleotides read TGTGCCATCACAGGGGGTATAGGGTATGGCTACACCTTC. Looking up the rest from reference TRBV7-3 and TRBJ1-2 gives the full variable domain: GAGVSQTPSNKVTEKGKYVELRCDPISGHTALYWYRQSLGQGPEFLIYFQGTGAADDSGLPNDRFFAVRPEGSVSTLKIQRTERGDSAVYLCAITGGIGYGYTFGSGTRLTVV.

The V and J genes are TRBV19 and TRBJ1-6, with no clear D. The V end lost 4 bases, the J end lost 6 bases, and 13 bases lay between the germline ends. Germline assignment: CDR1 LNHDA and CDR2 SQIVND (reference sequence). The CDR3 runs to 15 residues. CDR3 coding DNA: TGTGCCAGTAGTACGGACCACGCAGTTAATTCACCCCTCCACTTT. It specifies CASSTDHAVNSPLHF.

This chain joins TRBV12-3 or TRBV12-4 and TRBJ1-2; tentative D call: TRBD1 (6 bases). V gave up 8 bases and J gave up 4 bases, with 20 bases separating them. The CDR3 contains 15 residues. The CDR3 sequence is CASAQLGGRSYGYTF. The CDR3 DNA sequence: TGTGCCAGCGCACAGTTAGGGGGGCGGTCCTATGGCTACACCTTC.

The chain uses TRBV19 and TRBJ1-1; D is perhaps TRBD1 (5 bases). Germline CDR1 LNHDA, CDR2 SQIVND (reference sequence). V lost 4 bases and J 1 base, leaving 10 bases between the germline ends. The CDR3 length is 14 residues. This chain's CDR3 is CASSTLGRNTEAFF. The CDR3 nucleotides are TGTGCCAGTAGTACCCTGGGGCGGAACACTGAAGCTTTCTTT. The full variable domain, rest sourced from reference TRBV19 and TRBJ1-1, is DGGITQSPKYLFRKEGQNVTLSCEQNLNHDAMYWYRQDPGQGLRLIYYSQIVNDFQKGDIAEGYSVSREKKESFPLTVTSAQKNPTAFYLCASSTLGRNTEAFFGQGTRLTVV.

The chain combines TRBV11-2 with TRBJ1-3, with D maybe TRBD1 (5 bases). This CDR3 has 18 residues. The germline V and J ends were trimmed by 8 bases and 1 base, with 24 bases remaining between them. CDR1 is SGHAT and CDR2 is FQNNGV in the germline V gene. The CDR3 protein is CASGLTTLAGPSGNTIYF. CDR3 DNA sequence: TGTGCCAGCGGCCTGACTACGTTGGCGGGGCCGTCTGGAAACACCATATATTTT.

The gene calls are TRBV24-1 and TRBJ1-4; TRBD1 matches 10 bases. From germline, CDR1 is KGHDR and CDR2 SFDVKD. The CDR3 is made up of 14 amino acids. V shed 11 bases, J shed 10 bases, and the junction held 12 bases outside the gene matches. The CDR3 here is CASTLTGGAAKLFF. Written as DNA, the CDR3 is TGTGCCAGCACCTTGACAGGGGGCGCGGCAAAACTGTTTTTT.

The V gene is TRBV7-2, the J gene TRBJ1-1; D uncertain. The length of the CDR3 is 13 residues. The V gene's germline CDR1 is SGHTA and CDR2 FQGNSA. Trimming cost V 5 bases and J 3 bases, with 10 bases left between them. The CDR3 is CASSNAMDTEAFF. In DNA, the CDR3 is TGTGCCAGCAGCAACGCAATGGACACTGAAGCTTTCTTT.

This clonotype was seen more than once but under ten times. The gene calls are TRBV25-1 and TRBJ2-7, with TRBD2 matching 9 bases. The trim removed 6 bases at V and 5 bases at J, leaving 8 bases unmatched. Looked up from germline, CDR1 is MGHDK and CDR2 is SYGVNS. The CDR3 is 14 residues long. This CDR3 reads CASSLLAGDHEQYF. The CDR3 nucleotides are TGTGCCAGCAGCCTCTTAGCGGGAGACCACGAGCAGTACTTC.

Only one count was recorded for this clonotype. V usage is TRBV25-1 and J usage is TRBJ2-7; D unresolved. The CDR3 sequence is 13 residues long. The V end was cut by 7 bases, the J end by 6 bases, with 16 bases between. From germline, CDR1 is MGHDK and CDR2 SYGVNS. DNA for the CDR3: TGTGCCAGCAACCAATTCGCAGCCCGCGAGCAGTACTTC. Translating it yields CASNQFAAREQYF.

The chain links TRBV6-1 to TRBJ1-3; 9 nucleotides line up with TRBD1. With 5 bases clipped from V and 3 bases from J, the junction kept 5 bases outside the gene matches. The germline V gene encodes CDR1 MNHNS and CDR2 SASEGT. This CDR3 spans 15 amino acids. DNA for the CDR3: TGTGCCAGCAGTCCAGACAGGGGGTTTGGAAACACCATATATTTT. The encoded protein is CASSPDRGFGNTIYF.

This clonotype was detected ten times or more. CDR3 loop: CASKTGRNTEAFF. The CDR3 DNA reads as TGTGCCTCTAAGACAGGGCGGAACACTGAAGCTTTCTTT. The gene calls are TRBV2 and TRBJ1-1; 7 bases map to TRBD1. With 11 bases clipped from V and 1 base from J, the junction kept 7 bases outside the gene matches. CDR1 SNHLY and CDR2 FYNNEI come from the germline V gene. CDR3 length: 13 amino acids.

This clonotype is a singleton in its sample. V usage is TRBV11-3 and J usage is TRBJ2-5, with D unclear. Trimming pared 4 bases from V and 3 bases from J, leaving 9 bases between. CDR1 and CDR2 from the germline V gene are SGHNT and YENEEA. The CDR3 covers 13 residues. The CDR3 DNA reads TGTGCCAGCAGCTCCGCAAACAAAGAGACCCAGTACTTC. Its translation: CASSSANKETQYF. Drawing the rest from reference TRBV11-3 and TRBJ2-5, the complete variable domain is EAGVVQSPRYKIIEKKQPVAFWCNPISGHNTLYWYLQNLGQGPELLIRYENEEAVDDSQLPKDRFSAERLKGVDSTLKIQPAELGDSAVYLCASSSANKETQYFGPGTRLLVL.

About this clonotype: This may come from a read error, since a much larger clone is one base off. The chain couples TRBV29-1 to TRBJ2-4; no firm D call. The germline V gene has CDR1 SQVTM and CDR2 ANQGSEA. This CDR3 is built from 13 residues. With 4 bases removed from V and 6 bases from J, the gap between germline ends came to 13 bases. The CDR3 coding sequence is TGCAGCGTTGCAAGCAACCCGGGAAACATTCAGTACTTC. It encodes CSVASNPGNIQYF.

At least ten counts were recorded for this clonotype. The chain recombines TRBV2 with TRBJ1-4, with 8 positions matching TRBD1. The V gene end was trimmed by 0 bases and the J gene end by 8 bases; junction bases not matched to a gene: 5. CDR3 size: 15 residues. The germline CDR1 and CDR2 sequences are SNHLY and FYNNEI. The CDR3 sequence: CASSEATGGREKLFF. CDR3 in DNA: TGTGCCAGCAGTGAAGCAACAGGGGGGAGGGAAAAACTGTTTTTT.

The sample holds many counts of this clonotype. The chain recombines TRBV9 with TRBJ1-2; TRBD1 is a possible D gene (5 bases). Germline loops: CDR1 SGDLS, CDR2 YYNGEE. The CDR3 runs to 15 residues. Between the trimmed V and J ends, which lost 3 bases and 4 bases, there was a span of 16 bases. CDR3 sequence (DNA): TGTGCCAGCAGCGCGTTGGGGACGAACTCCTATGGCTACACCTTC. It yields the protein CASSALGTNSYGYTF.

The V call is TRBV20-1, the J call TRBJ1-2, with D perhaps TRBD1 (5 bases). V was shortened by 3 bases and J by 4 bases, with 18 bases between the two germline ends. Germline CDR1 reads DFQATT; CDR2 reads SNEGSKA (reference sequence). This CDR3 region has 15 residues. The CDR3 region is CSARGLTGGVYGYTF. The CDR3 nucleotides are TGCAGTGCTAGGGGATTGACGGGGGGAGTCTATGGCTACACCTTC.

The genes are TRBV6-1 and TRBJ2-7, with TRBD1 matching over 7 bases. V was clipped by 8 bases and J by 3 bases; unmatched bases: 4. The CDR3 has 12 residues. In germline, CDR1 is MNHNS, CDR2 SASEGT. The CDR3: CASHRDSYEQYF. The CDR3, as DNA: TGTGCCAGCCACCGGGACAGCTACGAGCAGTACTTC.

In this sample, this clonotype turned up a few times. The rearrangement links TRBV9 to TRBJ2-1, with 8 bases that match TRBD2. This CDR3 is 15 amino acids long. Unmatched junction bases numbered 9, after V lost 3 bases and J lost 7 bases. CDR1 is SGDLS and CDR2 is YYNGEE in the germline V gene. CDR3 in DNA: TGTGCCAGCAGCGGGCTAGGTAGCGGGGTGAATGAGCAGTTCTTC. Amino acids: CASSGLGSGVNEQFF.